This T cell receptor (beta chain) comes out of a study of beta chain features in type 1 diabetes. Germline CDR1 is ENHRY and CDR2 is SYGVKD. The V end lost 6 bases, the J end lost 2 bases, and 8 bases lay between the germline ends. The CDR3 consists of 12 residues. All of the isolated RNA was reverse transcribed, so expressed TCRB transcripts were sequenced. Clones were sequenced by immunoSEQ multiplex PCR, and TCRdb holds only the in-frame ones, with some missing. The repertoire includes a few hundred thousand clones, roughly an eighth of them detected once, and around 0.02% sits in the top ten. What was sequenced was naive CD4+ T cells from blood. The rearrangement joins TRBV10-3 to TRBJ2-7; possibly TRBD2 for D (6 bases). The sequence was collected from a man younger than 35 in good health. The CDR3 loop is CAISREPYEQYF. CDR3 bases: TGTGCCATCAGCCGGGAGCCCTACGAGCAGTACTTC.